The source of this T cell receptor (beta chain) is a study of monozygotic twins with inflammatory bowel disease. Study-wide results and limits: IBD patients exhibited fewer clonotypes shared with other individuals than healthy twins, particularly with disease activity.

It was from whole blood, with no T cell sorting, that total RNA was isolated. TCRdb re-called the 5' RACE reads, yielding one record per CDR3 amino acid sequence without DNA. The specimen's table records 85,000 to 110,000 distinct CDR3 sequences. A remark on this clonotype: The antigen is not known.

Germline CDR1 and CDR2: SGHRS and YFSETQ. The CDR3 loop spans 14 amino acids. The chain uses TRBV5-1 and TRBJ2-7. The TCR originated in a human donor with ulcerative colitis or Crohn's disease, or a healthy co-twin of an affected twin (not recorded which). Material for sequencing was blood. This chain's CDR3 is CASSLFSDTYEQYF.